This TCR beta chain appears in the sequencing data of a study of T cells after yellow fever vaccination. The study, taken as a whole, reports: Abundant bulk-derived clonotypes could contaminate FACS-sorted repertoires. Clones from primary vaccination mostly reappeared after the booster (around 96% CD4, over 85% CD8). The secondary T-cell response peaked on day 5, not day 15, but was weaker.

This clonotype was observed many times. Its target is not known. TCRdb recomputed calls from the 5' RACE reads with MiXCR, one row per CDR3 protein. Here the sample spans under 300,000 distinct CDR3 sequences, under 15% being singletons. The sample consisted of CD4+ T cells sorted from PBMCs, taken 45 days after the yellow fever booster vaccination. The sequence was obtained from a man younger than 40 who received the YFV17D yellow fever vaccine.

The CDR3 loop reads CSARMGSGRYEQYF. The DNA of the CDR3 is TGCAGTGCCCGCATGGGTAGCGGGAGATACGAGCAGTACTTC. The chain couples TRBV20-1 to TRBJ2-7; 9 bases agree with TRBD2. With V trimmed by 6 bases and J by 4 bases, 10 bases remained unmatched. This CDR3 has 14 amino acids. CDR1 is DFQATT and CDR2 is SNEGSKA in the germline V gene (reference sequence).